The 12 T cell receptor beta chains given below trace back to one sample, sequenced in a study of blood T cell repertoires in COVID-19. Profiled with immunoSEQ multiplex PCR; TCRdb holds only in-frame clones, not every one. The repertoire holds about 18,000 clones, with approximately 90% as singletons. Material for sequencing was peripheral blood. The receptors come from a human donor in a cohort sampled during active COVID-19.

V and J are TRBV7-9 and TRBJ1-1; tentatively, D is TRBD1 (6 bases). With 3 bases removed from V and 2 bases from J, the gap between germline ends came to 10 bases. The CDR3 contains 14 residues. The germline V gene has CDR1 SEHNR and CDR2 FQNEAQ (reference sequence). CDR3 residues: CASSFTGSNTEAFF. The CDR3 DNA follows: TGTGCCAGCAGCTTTACAGGGAGTAACACTGAAGCTTTCTTT.

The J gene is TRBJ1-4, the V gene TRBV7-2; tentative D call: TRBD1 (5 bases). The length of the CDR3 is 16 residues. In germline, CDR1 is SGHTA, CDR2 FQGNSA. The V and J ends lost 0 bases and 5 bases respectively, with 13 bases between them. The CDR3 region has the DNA TGTGCCAGCAGCTTAGCGGAGGGGATCTTCAATGAAAAACTGTTTTTT. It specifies CASSLAEGIFNEKLFF.

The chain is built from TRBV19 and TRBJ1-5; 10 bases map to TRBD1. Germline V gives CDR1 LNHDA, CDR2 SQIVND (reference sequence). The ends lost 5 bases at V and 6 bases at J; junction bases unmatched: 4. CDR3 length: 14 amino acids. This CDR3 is CASSGTGETQPQHF. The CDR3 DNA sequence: TGTGCCAGTAGTGGGACAGGGGAAACTCAGCCCCAGCATTTT.

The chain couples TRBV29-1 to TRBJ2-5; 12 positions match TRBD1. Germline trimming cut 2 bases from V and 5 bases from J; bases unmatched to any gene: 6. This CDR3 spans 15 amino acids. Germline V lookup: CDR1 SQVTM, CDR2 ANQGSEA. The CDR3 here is CSVESGQGAGETQYF. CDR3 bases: TGCAGCGTTGAATCGGGACAGGGGGCGGGGGAGACCCAGTACTTC. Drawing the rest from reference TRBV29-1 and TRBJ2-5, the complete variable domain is SAVISQKPSRDICQRGTSLTIQCQVDSQVTMMFWYRQQPGQSLTLIATANQGSEATYESGFVIDKFPISRPNLTFSTLTVSNMSPEDSSIYLCSVESGQGAGETQYFGPGTRLLVL.

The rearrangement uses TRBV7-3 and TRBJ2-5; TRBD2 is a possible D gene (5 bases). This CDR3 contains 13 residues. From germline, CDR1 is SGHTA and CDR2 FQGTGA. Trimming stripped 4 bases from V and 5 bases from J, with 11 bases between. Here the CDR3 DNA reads TGTGCCAGCAGCTGGACTGCGTCGGAGACCCAGTACTTC. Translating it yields CASSWTASETQYF.

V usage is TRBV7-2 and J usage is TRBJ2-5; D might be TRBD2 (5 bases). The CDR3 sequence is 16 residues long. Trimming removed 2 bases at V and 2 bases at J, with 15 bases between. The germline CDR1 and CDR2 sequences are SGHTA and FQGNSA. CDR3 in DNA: TGTGCCAGCAGCTTAACTGGAGGCCTGGGACAAGAGACCCAGTACTTC. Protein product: CASSLTGGLGQETQYF.

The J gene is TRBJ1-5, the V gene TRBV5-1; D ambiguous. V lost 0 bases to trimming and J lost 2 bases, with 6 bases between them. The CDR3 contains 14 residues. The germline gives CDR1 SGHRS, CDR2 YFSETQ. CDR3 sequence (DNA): TGCGCCAGCAGCTTGGACAGTGGCAATCAGCCCCAGCATTTT. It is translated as CASSLDSGNQPQHF.

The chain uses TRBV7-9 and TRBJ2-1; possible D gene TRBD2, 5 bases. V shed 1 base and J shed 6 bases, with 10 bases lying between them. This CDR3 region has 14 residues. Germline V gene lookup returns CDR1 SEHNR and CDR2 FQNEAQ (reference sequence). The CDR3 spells CASSLVGERNEQFF. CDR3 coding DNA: TGTGCCAGCAGCTTAGTGGGAGAACGCAATGAGCAGTTCTTC.

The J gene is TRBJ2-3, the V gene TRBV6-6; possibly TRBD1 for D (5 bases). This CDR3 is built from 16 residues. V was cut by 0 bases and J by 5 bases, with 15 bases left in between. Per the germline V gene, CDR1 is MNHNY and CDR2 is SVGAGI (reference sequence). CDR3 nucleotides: TGTGCCAGCAGTTACTCGGGGCCTCAGGTCGGAGATACGCAGTATTTT. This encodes CASSYSGPQVGDTQYF.

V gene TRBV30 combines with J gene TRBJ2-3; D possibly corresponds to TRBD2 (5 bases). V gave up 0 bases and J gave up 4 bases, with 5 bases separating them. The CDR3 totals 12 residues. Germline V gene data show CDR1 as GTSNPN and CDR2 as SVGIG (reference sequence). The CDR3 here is CAWSVAADTQYF. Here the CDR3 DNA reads TGTGCCTGGAGTGTAGCGGCAGATACGCAGTATTTT.

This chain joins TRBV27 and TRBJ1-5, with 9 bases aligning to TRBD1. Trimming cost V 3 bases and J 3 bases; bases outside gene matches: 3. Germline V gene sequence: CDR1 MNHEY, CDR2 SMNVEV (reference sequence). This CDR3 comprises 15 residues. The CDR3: CASSFGTGNNQPQHF. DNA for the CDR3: TGTGCCAGCAGTTTTGGGACAGGGAACAATCAGCCCCAGCATTTT.

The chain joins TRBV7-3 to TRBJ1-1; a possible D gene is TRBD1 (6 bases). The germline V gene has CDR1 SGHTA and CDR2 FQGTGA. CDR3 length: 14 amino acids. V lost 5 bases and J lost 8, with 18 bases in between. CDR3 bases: TGTGCCAGCAGCCAGGGGCCAGGGGTAAGGGAAGCTTTCTTT. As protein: CASSQGPGVREAFF.